The rows below give T cell receptor beta chains drawn from one sample of a study of blood T cell repertoires in COVID-19. Only in-frame clones appear in the TCRdb table, and some are missing; sequencing was by immunoSEQ multiplex PCR. The repertoire includes about 110,000 clones, about three quarters of them detected once, and about 5.9% sits in the top ten. Sequencing was carried out using peripheral blood. Receptors originate from a man older than 75 with acute or convalescent COVID-19. The conserved cysteine and the conserved F or W are not part of the CDR3 here. Fields, in order: CDR3 length, clone size, V gene, CDR3 protein. Size tells how often a clone was seen (once, few, many) or the class of an expanded clone, and some rows leave it out.

CDR3 length: 10
clone size: NA
V gene: TRBV12-3/TRBV12-4
CDR3 protein: ASRGTGYEQY

CDR3 length: 11
clone size: NA
V gene: TRBV10-3
CDR3 protein: ATGQATYNEQF

CDR3 length: 12
clone size: NA
V gene: TRBV29-1
CDR3 protein: SVRGRESSYEQY

CDR3 length: 13
clone size: NA
V gene: TRBV4-1
CDR3 protein: ASSHAGRGIYEQY

CDR3 length: 13
clone size: NA
V gene: TRBV7-9
CDR3 protein: ASSLGTGGLGPQH

CDR3 length: 16
clone size: NA
V gene: TRBV27
CDR3 protein: ASSLRGEGTSGGSPLH

CDR3 length: 12
clone size: NA
V gene: TRBV7-9
CDR3 protein: ASSLDRGWNEQF

CDR3 length: 15
clone size: NA
V gene: TRBV28
CDR3 protein: ASSHATGPAGDQPQH

CDR3 length: 12
clone size: once
V gene: TRBV18
CDR3 protein: ASSPGGASYEQY

CDR3 length: 12
clone size: NA
V gene: TRBV9
CDR3 protein: ARTGEASTDTQY

CDR3 length: 13
clone size: NA
V gene: TRBV7-2
CDR3 protein: ASRSRTGMNTEAF

CDR3 length: 13
clone size: NA
V gene: TRBV5-4
CDR3 protein: ASTPGGDTGNTIY

CDR3 length: 14
clone size: few
V gene: TRBV14
CDR3 protein: ASSQVGGLGANVLT

CDR3 length: 11
clone size: NA
V gene: TRBV19
CDR3 protein: ASSIGWGGEQF

CDR3 length: 10
clone size: NA
V gene: TRBV23-1
CDR3 protein: ASTKQGRKLF

CDR3 length: 14
clone size: NA
V gene: TRBV15
CDR3 protein: ATSRSKGLAGGTQY

CDR3 length: 11
clone size: once
V gene: TRBV2
CDR3 protein: ASSLTGREKLF

CDR3 length: 11
clone size: NA
V gene: TRBV6-5
CDR3 protein: ASMQGFFYGYT

CDR3 length: 13
clone size: NA
V gene: TRBV18
CDR3 protein: ASSPQRGIADTQY

CDR3 length: 9
clone size: NA
V gene: TRBV19
CDR3 protein: ASSIGLELF